The rows below give T cell receptor beta chains drawn from one sample of a study of shared clonotypes between healthy human individuals. Sequencing was performed with immunoSEQ multiplex PCR; in TCRdb, only in-frame clones are kept and a portion is missing. The sample lists about 2,100,000 clones; 85% to 95% were seen once. Sequencing was performed on naive CD8+ T cells from PBMCs. All receptors derive from a man aged 18-30 years in good health. Some clones in this sample may be carry-over from other donors' samples. CDR3s include the opening cysteine and the closing phenylalanine or tryptophan. D genes are given only for firm matches. A clone size is listed for some rows: how often the clone was seen (once, few, many), or a class if it is expanded.

clone size | J gene | CDR3 length | V gene | D gene | CDR3 DNA | CDR3 protein
. | TRBJ2-5 | 15 | TRBV5-6 | . | TGTGCCAGCAGCTTAGAAGAGGACAGTCAAGAGACCCAGTACTTC | CASSLEEDSQETQYF
. | TRBJ2-5 | 11 | TRBV19 | TRBD2 | TGTGCCAGTGGGGGGGTCGAGACCCAGTACTTC | CASGGVETQYF
. | TRBJ1-2 | 15 | TRBV6-5 | . | TGTGCCAGCAGCCCATATGAAGGGGCGCTATATGGCTACACCTTC | CASSPYEGALYGYTF
. | TRBJ2-6 | 15 | TRBV19 | TRBD1 | TGTGCCAGTAGCCTCAGGGGGCACGGGGCCAACGTCCTGACTTTC | CASSLRGHGANVLTF
once | TRBJ2-1 | 17 | TRBV11-2 | TRBD1 | TGTGCCAGCAGACCCAAAACCCGGGACAGGGGGCTTGATGAGCAGTTCTTC | CASRPKTRDRGLDEQFF
. | TRBJ2-7 | 14 | TRBV7-9 | . | TGTGCCAGCAGGGGGGTAGCGGAGCGCCACGAGCAGTACTTC | CASRGVAERHEQYF
. | TRBJ1-2 | 16 | TRBV5-6 | . | TGTGCCAGCAGCTTGGCCAAGGGGGGGCGATCATATGGCTACACCTTC | CASSLAKGGRSYGYTF
. | TRBJ2-7 | 15 | TRBV5-5 | . | TGTGCCAGCAGCTTGGAAAGGGCCTTGGGGTACGAGCAGTACTTC | CASSLERALGYEQYF
. | TRBJ2-7 | 13 | TRBV11-2 | TRBD1 | TGTGCCAGCAGCCGGGACAGTTCCTACGAGCAGTACTTC | CASSRDSSYEQYF
. | TRBJ1-2 | 17 | TRBV7-9 | . | TGTGCCAGCAGCTTAGCCCCCCGCAGGGACCGTAACTATGGCTACACCTTC | CASSLAPRRDRNYGYTF
. | TRBJ2-7 | 13 | TRBV9 | TRBD1 | TGTGCCAGCAGCGCCGGGACAGGGGTCGAGCAGTACTTC | CASSAGTGVEQYF
. | TRBJ2-7 | 13 | TRBV7-9 | TRBD2 | TGTGCCAGCAGCTGGGAGGGGACCTACGAGCAGTACTTC | CASSWEGTYEQYF
. | TRBJ1-5 | 15 | TRBV28 | . | TGTGCCAGCAGTTTTGGGCAGTGGAGCAATCAGCCCCAGCATTTT | CASSFGQWSNQPQHF
. | TRBJ1-2 | 14 | TRBV28 | . | TGTGCCAGCAGTCTCCTCAGAGATAACTATGGCTACACCTTC | CASSLLRDNYGYTF
. | TRBJ1-2 | 10 | TRBV21-1 | . | TGTGCCAGCTCCGGGAGCGTGCAGCCCTTC | CASSGSVQPF
once | TRBJ2-7 | 14 | TRBV10-2 | TRBD2 | TGCGCCAGCAGACCGGCGGGACTAAGTTACGAGCAGTACTTC | CASRPAGLSYEQYF
. | TRBJ1-4 | 15 | TRBV2 | . | TGTGCCAGCAGTTTGAAGAGCGGAACTAATGAAAAACTGTTTTTT | CASSLKSGTNEKLFF
. | TRBJ2-7 | 13 | TRBV5-6 | . | TGTGCCAGCAGCTGGGCGCCCGGGTACGAGCAGTACTTC | CASSWAPGYEQYF
. | TRBJ2-1 | 16 | TRBV7-9 | TRBD1 | TGTGCCAGCAGCACCTCCGGGACAGCCTTATACAATGAGCAGTTCTTC | CASSTSGTALYNEQFF
. | TRBJ1-5 | 16 | TRBV4-1 | . | TGCGCCAGCAGCCAAGTGGGTTTAGGGGCGAATCAGCCCCAGCATTTT | CASSQVGLGANQPQHF
. | TRBJ2-1 | 14 | TRBV7-8 | . | TGTGCCAGCAGCCAAAGGACTAACTACAATGAGCAGTTCTTC | CASSQRTNYNEQFF
few | TRBJ1-1 | 14 | TRBV11-1 | TRBD1 | TGTGCCAGCAGCTCCGACAGGGGAAACACTGAAGCTTTCTTT | CASSSDRGNTEAFF
. | TRBJ2-7 | 15 | TRBV6-6 | . | TGTGCCAGCAGTTATTACGGGACAACGACCTACGAGCAGTACTTC | CASSYYGTTTYEQYF
. | TRBJ1-1 | 14 | TRBV27 | . | TGTGCCAGCACCCCGCGGACCGCGAACACTGAAGCTTTCTTT | CASTPRTANTEAFF
. | TRBJ2-1 | 17 | TRBV11-1 | TRBD2 | TGTGCCAGCAGCTTAGTGTGGCCCAGCGGGAGCTTCGGTGAGCAGTTCTTC | CASSLVWPSGSFGEQFF
. | TRBJ2-5 | 16 | TRBV25-1 | TRBD1 | TGTGCCAGCAGGCGGACGATACAGGGGGCAGGAGAGACCCAGTACTTC | CASRRTIQGAGETQYF
. | TRBJ2-1 | 16 | TRBV11-2 | TRBD2 | TGTGCCAGCAGCTCCCCAGAGCGGGAGGCATACAATGAGCAGTTCTTC | CASSSPEREAYNEQFF
. | TRBJ1-1 | 16 | TRBV5-5 | . | TGTGCCAGCAGCTTGACGGACAGAGATGAACATGGTGAAGCTTTCTTT | CASSLTDRDEHGEAFF
few | TRBJ1-5 | 14 | TRBV2 | TRBD1 | TGTGCCAGCATCCGCGACAGGGAGGGGCAGCCCCAGCATTTT | CASIRDREGQPQHF
few | TRBJ2-7 | 13 | TRBV2 | . | TGTGCCAGCAGCAGCGGAGATCGCTACGAGCAGTACTTC | CASSSGDRYEQYF
once | TRBJ2-7 | 13 | TRBV27 | . | TGTGCCAGCAGATTTACAGGGACCTACGAGCAGTACTTC | CASRFTGTYEQYF
. | TRBJ1-2 | 18 | TRBV4-1 | . | TGCGCCAGCAGCCAAGAGTTGGGGGTGATGGTCAATAACTATGGCTACACCTTC | CASSQELGVMVNNYGYTF
. | TRBJ2-2 | 14 | TRBV5-1 | . | TGCGCCAGCAGCGCCGCCAGGAACACCGGGGAGCTGTTTTTT | CASSAARNTGELFF
once | TRBJ2-2 | 17 | TRBV7-9 | TRBD1 | TGTGCCAGCAGCTTAGCTCTGAGGCAGGGGGATAACGGGGAGCTGTTTTTT | CASSLALRQGDNGELFF
. | TRBJ1-2 | 16 | TRBV9 | . | TGTGCCAGCAGCAATATTCAGGGGAACTTCCCCTATGGCTACACCTTC | CASSNIQGNFPYGYTF
few | TRBJ2-1 | 11 | TRBV9 | . | TGTGCCAGCAGCGAAGGCAATGAGCAGTTCTTC | CASSEGNEQFF
. | TRBJ2-3 | 12 | TRBV6-5 | . | TGTGCCAGCAGTGACATCACAGATACGCAGTATTTT | CASSDITDTQYF
. | TRBJ2-6 | 16 | TRBV2 | . | TGTGCCGCCTCGGGACGGGGCAAGACTGGGGCCAACGTCCTGACTTTC | CAASGRGKTGANVLTF
few | TRBJ1-1 | 13 | TRBV5-6 | . | TGTGCCAGCAGCTTGGGCTTCCACACTGAAGCTTTCTTT | CASSLGFHTEAFF
. | TRBJ2-2 | 15 | TRBV2 | . | TGTGCCAGCAGTGGAAGGGGCGACGGCACCGGGGAGCTGTTTTTT | CASSGRGDGTGELFF
. | TRBJ1-5 | 14 | TRBV10-3 | TRBD1 | TGTGCCTCCGGGGACAGGGTTAGCAATCAGCCCCAGCATTTT | CASGDRVSNQPQHF
. | TRBJ2-7 | 16 | TRBV7-9 | . | TGTGCCAGCAGCGGGGGGGCTGGGGAAGCCCCCTACGAGCAGTACTTC | CASSGGAGEAPYEQYF
. | TRBJ2-3 | 16 | TRBV28 | TRBD2 | TGTGCCAGCAGTTTACCCAGCGGGAGTGTTAAGGATACGCAGTATTTT | CASSLPSGSVKDTQYF
. | TRBJ2-3 | 15 | TRBV10-3 | TRBD2 | TGTGCCATCAGGCCCATAGCGGGAGTGTTAGATACGCAGTATTTT | CAIRPIAGVLDTQYF
. | TRBJ2-3 | 15 | TRBV27 | . | TGTGCCAGCAGTTATGGGTACGGGAGCACAGATACGCAGTATTTT | CASSYGYGSTDTQYF
. | TRBJ2-7 | 13 | TRBV14 | . | TGTGCCAGCAGCCAGGACGGAAGTTACGAGCAGTACTTC | CASSQDGSYEQYF
. | TRBJ2-1 | 17 | TRBV13 | TRBD2 | TGTGCCAGCAGCTTAGCGGGAGGGCTGAGCTCCTACAATGAGCAGTTCTTC | CASSLAGGLSSYNEQFF
. | TRBJ2-3 | 16 | TRBV27 | TRBD1 | TGTGCCAGCAGTTTCTTACCCGGACAGGGCGCAGATACGCAGTATTTT | CASSFLPGQGADTQYF
. | TRBJ2-7 | 15 | TRBV14 | TRBD1 | TGTGCCAGCAGCCAAGATATAGACAGGGGGGTCGAGCAGTACTTC | CASSQDIDRGVEQYF
. | TRBJ2-6 | 19 | TRBV19 | TRBD1 | TGTGCCAGTAGTACAAAGACCGGGACAGGTAACTCTGGGGCCAACGTCCTGACTTTC | CASSTKTGTGNSGANVLTF
. | TRBJ2-1 | 13 | TRBV7-3 | . | TGTGCCAGCAGCTCCTTTGGGGGCAATGAGCAGTTCTTC | CASSSFGGNEQFF
. | TRBJ2-4 | 15 | TRBV4-1 | TRBD2 | TGCGCCAGCAGCCAAAATTGGGCAGGGAGGGACATTCAGTACTTC | CASSQNWAGRDIQYF
once | TRBJ2-1 | 16 | TRBV11-2 | TRBD2 | TGTGCCAGCAGCTCGATAAAGCGGGAGAAGGGCGATGAGCAGTTCTTC | CASSSIKREKGDEQFF